Following are 27 T cell receptor beta chains from one sample sequenced in a study of CD8+CD57+ T cells in acquired aplastic anemia. Selection for sequencing was limited to patients who had shown CD8+CD57+ cell expansion by flow cytometry. Genomic DNA was employed as the template in profiling TCR beta VDJ and CDR3. TCRdb called the reads again in MiXCR, with one record for every CDR3 protein. Here the sample spans more than 200,000 distinct CDR3 sequences, about half being singletons. The specimen was sorted CD4+, CD8+, or CD8+CD57+ T cells (not recorded which) from PBMCs. The receptors stem from a human donor with aplastic anemia.

This clonotype was detected many times. This chain connects TRBV5-1 to TRBJ1-3; unclear D gene. With 4 bases removed from V and 2 bases from J, the gap between germline ends came to 13 bases. The length of the CDR3 is 15 residues. CDR1 is SGHRS and CDR2 is YFSETQ in the germline V gene. As DNA, the CDR3 is TGCGCCAGCAGCGCATACGGTGACGCTGGAAACACCATATATTTT. It translates to CASSAYGDAGNTIYF.

Ten or more counts support this clonotype. The chain recombines TRBV12-3 or TRBV12-4 with TRBJ1-6; D gene ambiguous. This CDR3 contains 15 residues. Trimming cost V 3 bases and J 4 bases, with 10 bases left between them. The DNA for the CDR3 is TGTGCCAGCAGTTTTGGCCAGCAGTATAATTCACCCCTCCACTTT. This sequence encodes CASSFGQQYNSPLHF.

This chain connects TRBV4-1 to TRBJ1-5, with D possibly TRBD1 on 6 matching bases. Trimming removed 0 bases from V and 1 base from J, with 22 bases in between. The CDR3 extends over 20 amino acids. CDR1 is MGHRA and CDR2 is YSYEKL in the germline V gene. CDR3 sequence reads: CASSQDRGATGTPSNQPQHF. Written as DNA, the CDR3 is TGCGCCAGCAGCCAAGATCGAGGGGCAACCGGGACACCGAGCAATCAGCCCCAGCATTTT.

In regard to this clonotype: At one end, the junction sequence differs from germline, possibly due to a read error. This chain links TRBV19 with TRBJ2-2; weak D call: TRBD2 (6 bases). The CDR3 runs to 14 residues. CDR1 and CDR2 (germline): LNHDA, SQIVND (reference sequence). This chain's CDR3 is CASMGGRHSGEPFF. The CDR3 DNA is TGCGCCAGTATGGGAGGTAGGCACTCCGGGGAGCCGTTTTTT.

The chain recombines TRBV19 with TRBJ1-2; 7 bases match TRBD1. V was clipped by 9 bases and J by 4 bases; unmatched bases: 5. CDR1 and CDR2 (germline): LNHDA, SQIVND (reference sequence). This CDR3 comprises 12 residues. CDR3 region: CASGDSLYGYTF. The CDR3, as DNA: TGTGCCAGCGGGGACAGCCTCTATGGCTACACCTTC.

As for this clonotype: A single base separates this from a much larger clone, so it may be a read error. No conserved phenylalanine or tryptophan is present at the end of the CDR3, so a read error is the likely explanation. The chain carries TRBV3-1 and TRBJ2-7; D gene uncertain. The ends were cut back, 1 base at V and 4 bases at J, with 2 bases in the middle. The CDR3 consists of 11 residues. Per the germline V gene, CDR1 is LGHDT and CDR2 is YNNKEL (reference sequence). CDR3 coding DNA: TGTGCCAGCAGCCAAGCTTACGAGCAGTACTCC. This gives the protein CASSQAYEQYS.

The chain uses TRBV19 and TRBJ2-7; the D gene is possibly TRBD1 (8 bases). The CDR3 length is 14 residues. Germline V lookup: CDR1 LNHDA, CDR2 SQIVND (reference sequence). V was clipped by 4 bases and J by 7 bases, with 17 bases between them. In nucleotides, the CDR3 is TGTGCCAGTAGTAGAATACAGGGGGGGGAAGAGCAGTACTTC. Translated: CASSRIQGGEEQYF.

This clonotype was counted at least ten times. The CDR3 is CASSAGGSGANQETQYF. CDR3 sequence (DNA): TGTGCCAGCAGCGCGGGGGGGAGCGGGGCCAACCAAGAGACCCAGTACTTC. The V gene is TRBV5-8, the J gene TRBJ2-5; 9 nucleotides align to TRBD2. The V gene end was trimmed by 4 bases and the J gene end by 0 bases; junction bases not matched to a gene: 10. The germline V gene encodes CDR1 SGHTS and CDR2 YDEGEE. CDR3 length equals 17 residues.

The genes are TRBV2 and TRBJ1-2; no reliable D call. The CDR3 contains 10 residues. V was clipped by 10 bases and J by 7 bases, with 10 bases between them. The germline CDR1 and CDR2 sequences are SNHLY and FYNNEI. CDR3 sequence reads: CATAGAGYTF. The DNA of the CDR3 is TGTGCCACAGCAGGTGCTGGCTACACCTTC.

This clonotype was seen at least ten times. This chain uses TRBV20-1 with TRBJ2-2; 7 bases line up with TRBD1. CDR1 is DFQATT, CDR2 SNEGSKA, per germline (reference sequence). J was trimmed by 0 bases and V by 5 bases; bases with no gene match: 3. The CDR3 runs to 14 residues. CDR3 sequence reads: CSAWDRPNTGELFF. DNA for the CDR3: TGCAGTGCTTGGGACAGACCGAACACCGGGGAGCTGTTTTTT.

This clonotype has a count of ten or more. The genes are TRBV19 and TRBJ2-4; D tentatively fits TRBD1 or TRBD2 (5 bases each). The CDR3 extends over 14 amino acids. Germline V gene data show CDR1 as LNHDA and CDR2 as SQIVND (reference sequence). V lost 5 bases and J 8 bases, leaving 16 bases between the germline ends. CDR3: CASSFGERGDIQYF. In DNA, the CDR3 is TGTGCCAGTAGTTTCGGGGAGCGAGGGGACATTCAGTACTTC. The full variable domain, rest sourced from reference TRBV19 and TRBJ2-4, is DGGITQSPKYLFRKEGQNVTLSCEQNLNHDAMYWYRQDPGQGLRLIYYSQIVNDFQKGDIAEGYSVSREKKESFPLTVTSAQKNPTAFYLCASSFGERGDIQYFGAGTRLSVL.

The chain uses TRBV5-6 and TRBJ2-3, with 8 bases matching TRBD2. CDR3 length: 14 amino acids. Trimming removed 10 bases from V and 10 bases from J; junction bases left unmatched: 17. The germline V gene encodes CDR1 SGHDT and CDR2 YYEEEE. CDR3 sequence (DNA): TGTGCCGGCGGGGGACTAGTGGACGATGGGGCGCAGTATTTT. Amino acids: CAGGGLVDDGAQYF.

To note about this clonotype: The missing conserved phenylalanine or tryptophan at the end of this CDR3 makes a read error likely. The chain couples TRBV6-2 or TRBV6-3 to TRBJ1-5; D is unresolved. Per germline, CDR1 MNHEY and CDR2 SVGEGT. The CDR3 is made up of 15 amino acids. Between the trimmed V and J ends, which lost 6 bases and 2 bases, there was a span of 14 bases. CDR3 sequence: CASSLGGDGNQPQHL. The DNA of the CDR3 is TGTGCCAGCAGCCTCGGAGGAGATGGCAATCAGCCCCAGCATCTT.

Details on this clonotype: One end of the junction fails to match germline, which may point to a read error. The rearrangement joins TRBV20-1 to TRBJ2-7; unclear D gene. Germline CDR1 reads DFQATT; CDR2 reads SNEGSKA (reference sequence). CDR3 length: 13 amino acids. CDR3 bases: TGTGGTGCTAGTCCGGGTAGCTCCTACGAGCAGTACTTC. It codes for CGASPGSSYEQYF.

The chain uses TRBV7-4 and TRBJ2-7; TRBD1 matches at 9 bases. Germline CDR1 SGHVT, CDR2 SQSDAQ. The CDR3 sequence is 14 residues long. Germline trimming cut 1 base from V and 10 bases from J; bases unmatched to any gene: 8. The CDR3 loop is CASSLEGQGVGQYF. CDR3 bases: TGTGCCAGCAGCTTAGAGGGACAGGGAGTAGGACAGTACTTC. Looking up the rest from reference TRBV7-4 and TRBJ2-7 gives the full variable domain: GAGVSQSPRYKVAKRGRDVALRCDSISGHVTLYWYRQTLGQGSEVLTYSQSDAQRDKSGRPSGRFSAERPERSVSTLKIQRTEQGDSAVYLCASSLEGQGVGQYFGPGTRLTVT.

This clonotype has ten or more counts. The chain employs TRBV5-1 and TRBJ2-7; 9 bases match TRBD2. The CDR3 is 15 amino acids. Trimming took 1 base from V and 0 from J; bases not matched to a gene: 2. The germline CDR1 and CDR2 sequences are SGHRS and YFSETQ. The CDR3 loop reads CASSLTGLASYEQYF. The CDR3 bases are TGCGCCAGCAGCTTGACGGGACTAGCCTCCTACGAGCAGTACTTC.

This clonotype was seen repeatedly, ten times or more. This chain uses TRBV10-1 with TRBJ1-2; 7 nucleotides match TRBD1. The CDR3 spans 13 residues. CDR1 is WNHNN, CDR2 SYGVQD, per germline (reference sequence). With V trimmed by 6 bases and J by 6 bases, 7 bases remained unmatched. The CDR3 region has the DNA TGCGCCAGCAGCCTCGGACAGGATCATGGCTACACCTTC. This sequence encodes CASSLGQDHGYTF.

V gene TRBV20-1 combines with J gene TRBJ2-3, with D hard to call. The CDR3 extends over 14 amino acids. Germline CDR1 is DFQATT and CDR2 is SNEGSKA (reference sequence). The CDR3 reads CSAVSPGPADTQYF. In DNA form, the CDR3 reads TGCAGCGCCGTTTCCCCCGGGCCCGCAGATACGCAGTATTTT.

The chain employs TRBV29-1 and TRBJ2-3; D unresolved. V was pared by 3 bases and J by 0 bases, with 10 bases between. The CDR3 extends over 14 amino acids. Germline V gene lookup returns CDR1 SQVTM and CDR2 ANQGSEA. The DNA for the CDR3 is TGCAGCGTTGAGCGTCCACCTAGCACAGATACGCAGTATTTT. It translates to CSVERPPSTDTQYF.

In this sample, this clonotype turned up many times. The chain carries TRBV5-1 and TRBJ1-3; 7 nucleotides agree with TRBD1. The ends lost 4 bases at V and 8 bases at J; junction bases unmatched: 9. The CDR3 totals 14 residues. Germline V gives CDR1 SGHRS, CDR2 YFSETQ. This CDR3 is CASSVGTAEDTIYF. CDR3 nucleotide sequence: TGCGCCAGCAGCGTCGGGACAGCCGAGGACACCATATATTTT. Full variable domain (rest looked up from reference TRBV5-1 and TRBJ1-3): KAGVTQTPRYLIKTRGQQVTLSCSPISGHRSVSWYQQTPGQGLQFLFEYFSETQRNKGNFPGRFSGRQFSNSRSEMNVSTLELGDSALYLCASSVGTAEDTIYFGEGSWLTVV.

This clonotype turned up a few times. The chain uses TRBV2 and TRBJ2-3, with 7 bases that match TRBD1. This CDR3 comprises 16 residues. CDR1 and CDR2 from the germline V gene are SNHLY and FYNNEI. J lost 0 bases, V lost 6 bases, and 9 bases had no gene match. In DNA, the CDR3 is TGTGCCAGCAGCATACGAGCAGGGGGAAGCACAGATACGCAGTATTTT. Amino acids: CASSIRAGGSTDTQYF.

The J gene is TRBJ2-7, the V gene TRBV10-2; 9 positions match TRBD1. V trimming: 0 bases; J trimming: 5 bases; junction bases outside the gene matches: 5. CDR3 length: 15 amino acids. CDR1 is WSHSY and CDR2 is SAAADI in the germline V gene. CDR3 coding DNA: TGCGCCAGCAGTGAGTCGGGACAGGGCAGCCACGAGCAGTACTTC. This translates into CASSESGQGSHEQYF.

CDR3 loop: CASSTTFSSYEQYF. The CDR3 coding sequence is TGTGCCAGTAGTACCACATTCTCCTCCTACGAGCAGTACTTC. V gene TRBV19 combines with J gene TRBJ2-7; no clear D gene. Germline V lookup: CDR1 LNHDA, CDR2 SQIVND (reference sequence). This CDR3 comprises 14 residues. V gave up 4 bases and J gave up 0 bases, with 10 bases separating them. The full variable domain, with the rest looked up from reference TRBV19 and TRBJ2-7, is DGGITQSPKYLFRKEGQNVTLSCEQNLNHDAMYWYRQDPGQGLRLIYYSQIVNDFQKGDIAEGYSVSREKKESFPLTVTSAQKNPTAFYLCASSTTFSSYEQYFGPGTRLTVT.

Notes on this clonotype: One end of the junction varies from germline; a read error may be responsible. The rearrangement uses TRBV7-2 and TRBJ2-6; TRBD1 agrees at 10 bases. Germline V gene lookup returns CDR1 SGHTA and CDR2 FQGNSA. The CDR3 extends over 13 amino acids. For the CDR3, the DNA is TGTGCCAGCAGCCAAACCGGGACAGGGGTCCGGACTTTC. Amino acids: CASSQTGTGVRTF.

The chain employs TRBV20-1 and TRBJ1-6; D possibly corresponds to TRBD1 (5 bases). This CDR3 is 15 amino acids long. With 3 bases removed from V and 5 bases from J, the gap between germline ends came to 14 bases. Germline V gene lookup returns CDR1 DFQATT and CDR2 SNEGSKA (reference sequence). The CDR3 reads CSARVTGQDNSPLHF. CDR3 in DNA: TGCAGTGCTAGGGTTACCGGACAAGATAATTCACCCCTCCACTTT.

As concerns this clonotype: A much larger clone lies a single base off, so this may be a read error. The chain carries TRBV9 and TRBJ2-3; 8 nucleotides line up with TRBD1. Germline CDR1 SGDLS, CDR2 YYNGEE. Trimming took 2 bases from V and 5 from J; bases not matched to a gene: 4. The CDR3 length is 14 residues. CDR3 amino acids: CASSVRTGRDTQYF. Here the CDR3 DNA reads TGTGCCAGCAGCGTCCGGACAGGGAGAGATACGCAGTATTTT.

The chain recombines TRBV29-1 with TRBJ2-7, with 8 bases that match TRBD1. This CDR3 is built from 15 residues. The J segment lost 2 bases and the V segment lost 4 bases, leaving 10 bases of the junction unmatched. Germline CDR1 reads SQVTM; CDR2 reads ANQGSEA. CDR3 sequence (DNA): TGCAGCGTTGTGTCCAGGGGGCGGGCCACCTACGAGCAGTACTTC. Translation gives CSVVSRGRATYEQYF.